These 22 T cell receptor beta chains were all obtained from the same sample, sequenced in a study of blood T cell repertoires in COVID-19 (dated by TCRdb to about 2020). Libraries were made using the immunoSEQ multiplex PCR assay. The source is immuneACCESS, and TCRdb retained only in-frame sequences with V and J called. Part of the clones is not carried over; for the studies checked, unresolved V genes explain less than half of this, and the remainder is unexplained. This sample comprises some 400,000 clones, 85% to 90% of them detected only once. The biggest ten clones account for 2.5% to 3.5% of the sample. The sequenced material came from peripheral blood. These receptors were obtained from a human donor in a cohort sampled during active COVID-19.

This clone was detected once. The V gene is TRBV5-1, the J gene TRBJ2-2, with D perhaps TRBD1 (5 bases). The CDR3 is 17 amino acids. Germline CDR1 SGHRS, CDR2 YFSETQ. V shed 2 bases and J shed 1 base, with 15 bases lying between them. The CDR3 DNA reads TGCGCCAGCAGCTTAGGAGCAGGGTTAGGGAACACCGGGGAGCTGTTTTTT. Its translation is CASSLGAGLGNTGELFF.

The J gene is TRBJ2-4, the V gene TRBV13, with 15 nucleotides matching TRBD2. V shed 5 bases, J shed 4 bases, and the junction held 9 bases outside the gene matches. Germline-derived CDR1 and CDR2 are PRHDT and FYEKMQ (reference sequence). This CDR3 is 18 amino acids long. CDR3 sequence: CASSPPQGLAGGKNIQYF. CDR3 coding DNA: TGTGCCAGCAGCCCCCCTCAGGGACTAGCGGGAGGAAAAAACATTCAGTACTTC.

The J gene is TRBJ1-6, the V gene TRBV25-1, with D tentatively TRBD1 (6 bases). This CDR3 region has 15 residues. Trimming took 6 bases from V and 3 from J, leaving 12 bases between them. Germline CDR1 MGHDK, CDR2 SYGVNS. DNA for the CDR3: TGTGCCAGCAGGAAGGACAGTAGCTATAATTCACCCCTCCACTTT. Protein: CASRKDSSYNSPLHF. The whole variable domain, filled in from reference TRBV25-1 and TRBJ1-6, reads EADIYQTPRYLVIGTGKKITLECSQTMGHDKMYWYQQDPGMELHLIHYSYGVNSTEKGDLSSESTVSRIRTEHFPLTLESARPSHTSQYLCASRKDSSYNSPLHFGNGTRLTVT.

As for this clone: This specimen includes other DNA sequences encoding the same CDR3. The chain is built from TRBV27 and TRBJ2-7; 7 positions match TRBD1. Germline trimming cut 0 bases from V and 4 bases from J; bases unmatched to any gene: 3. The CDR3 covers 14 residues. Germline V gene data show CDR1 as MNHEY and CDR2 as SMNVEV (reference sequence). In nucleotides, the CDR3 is TGTGCCAGCAGTTTATCAGGGGGCGGTTACGAGCAGTACTTC. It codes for CASSLSGGGYEQYF.

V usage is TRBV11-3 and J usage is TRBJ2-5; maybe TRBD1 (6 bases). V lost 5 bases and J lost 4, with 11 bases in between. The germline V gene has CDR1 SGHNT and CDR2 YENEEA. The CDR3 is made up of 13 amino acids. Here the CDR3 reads CASSLNRVETQYF. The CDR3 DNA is TGTGCCAGCAGCCTCAACAGGGTAGAGACCCAGTACTTC.

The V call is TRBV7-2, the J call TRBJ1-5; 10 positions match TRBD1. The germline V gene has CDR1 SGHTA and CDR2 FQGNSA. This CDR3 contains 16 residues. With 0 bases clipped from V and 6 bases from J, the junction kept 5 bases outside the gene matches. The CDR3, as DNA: TGTGCCAGCAGCTTAGCGCAAGACAGGGGGCTTCAGCCCCAGCATTTT. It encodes CASSLAQDRGLQPQHF.

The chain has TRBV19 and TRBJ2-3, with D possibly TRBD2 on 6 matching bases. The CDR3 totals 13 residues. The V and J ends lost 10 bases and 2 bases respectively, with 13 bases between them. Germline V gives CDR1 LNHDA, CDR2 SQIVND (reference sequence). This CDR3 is CAIGRGPTDTQYF. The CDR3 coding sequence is TGTGCCATTGGGCGGGGCCCCACAGATACGCAGTATTTT. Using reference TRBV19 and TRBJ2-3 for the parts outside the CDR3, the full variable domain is DGGITQSPKYLFRKEGQNVTLSCEQNLNHDAMYWYRQDPGQGLRLIYYSQIVNDFQKGDIAEGYSVSREKKESFPLTVTSAQKNPTAFYLCAIGRGPTDTQYFGPGTRLTVL.

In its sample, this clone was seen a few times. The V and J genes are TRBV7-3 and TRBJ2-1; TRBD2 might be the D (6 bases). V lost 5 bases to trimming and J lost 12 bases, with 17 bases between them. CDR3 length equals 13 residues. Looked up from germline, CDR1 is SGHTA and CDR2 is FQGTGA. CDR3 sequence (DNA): TGTGCCAGCAGCCGTTCAGCGGGCCAAAGGCAGTTCTTC. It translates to CASSRSAGQRQFF.

The CDR3 here is CASSLANSGRSGELFF. DNA of the CDR3: TGTGCCAGCAGCTTGGCCAATAGCGGGAGGAGCGGGGAGCTGTTTTTT. The chain recombines TRBV5-4 with TRBJ2-2, with TRBD2 matching over 10 bases. CDR1 and CDR2 from the germline V gene are SGHNT and YYREEE (reference sequence). CDR3 size: 16 residues. J was trimmed by 7 bases and V by 0 bases; bases with no gene match: 6.

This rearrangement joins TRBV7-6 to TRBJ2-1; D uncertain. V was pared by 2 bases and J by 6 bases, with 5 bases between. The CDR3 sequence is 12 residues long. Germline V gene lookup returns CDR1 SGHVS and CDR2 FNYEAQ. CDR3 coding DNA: TGTGCCAGCAGCTTATTCAGCAATGAGCAGTTCTTC. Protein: CASSLFSNEQFF. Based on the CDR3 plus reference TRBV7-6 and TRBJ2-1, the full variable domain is GAGVSQSPRYKVTKRGQDVALRCDPISGHVSLYWYRQALGQGPEFLTYFNYEAQQDKSGLPNDRFSAERPEGSISTLTIQRTEQRDSAMYRCASSLFSNEQFFGPGTRLTVL.

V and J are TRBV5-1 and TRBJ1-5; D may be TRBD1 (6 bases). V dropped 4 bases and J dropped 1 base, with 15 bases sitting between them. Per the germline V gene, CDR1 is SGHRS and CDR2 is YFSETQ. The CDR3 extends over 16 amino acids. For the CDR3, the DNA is TGCGCCAGCAGCCCGGAGGGGGGGCTGAGCAATCAGCCCCAGCATTTT. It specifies CASSPEGGLSNQPQHF.

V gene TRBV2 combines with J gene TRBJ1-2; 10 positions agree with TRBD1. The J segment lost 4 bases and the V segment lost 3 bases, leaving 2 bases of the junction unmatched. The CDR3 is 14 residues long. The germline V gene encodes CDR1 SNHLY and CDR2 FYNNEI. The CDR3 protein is CASSDDRGPYGYTF. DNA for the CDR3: TGTGCCAGCAGTGACGACAGGGGGCCCTATGGCTACACCTTC.

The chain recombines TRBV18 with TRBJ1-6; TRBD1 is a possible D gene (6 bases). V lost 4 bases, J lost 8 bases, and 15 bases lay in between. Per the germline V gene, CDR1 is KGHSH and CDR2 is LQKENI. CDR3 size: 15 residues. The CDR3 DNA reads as TGTGCCAGCTCACTTAATACAGGGACGGATTCACCCCTCCACTTT. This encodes CASSLNTGTDSPLHF.

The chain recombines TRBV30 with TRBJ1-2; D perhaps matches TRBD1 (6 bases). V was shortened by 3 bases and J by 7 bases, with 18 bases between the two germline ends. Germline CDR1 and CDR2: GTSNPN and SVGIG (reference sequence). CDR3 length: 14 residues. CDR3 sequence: CAWSPDSSNPGYTF. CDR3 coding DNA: TGTGCCTGGAGCCCGGACAGCTCTAATCCTGGCTACACCTTC.

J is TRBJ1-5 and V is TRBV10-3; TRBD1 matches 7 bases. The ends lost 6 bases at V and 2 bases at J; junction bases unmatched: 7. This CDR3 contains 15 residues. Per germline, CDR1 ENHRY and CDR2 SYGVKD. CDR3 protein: CAISEGQKGNQPQHF. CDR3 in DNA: TGTGCCATCAGCGAGGGACAGAAGGGCAATCAGCCCCAGCATTTT.

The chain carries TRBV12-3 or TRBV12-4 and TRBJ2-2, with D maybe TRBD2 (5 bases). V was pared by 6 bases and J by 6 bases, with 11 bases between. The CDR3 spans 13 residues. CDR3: CASSLLGSGELFF. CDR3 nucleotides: TGTGCCAGCAGCCTACTAGGTTCCGGGGAGCTGTTTTTT.

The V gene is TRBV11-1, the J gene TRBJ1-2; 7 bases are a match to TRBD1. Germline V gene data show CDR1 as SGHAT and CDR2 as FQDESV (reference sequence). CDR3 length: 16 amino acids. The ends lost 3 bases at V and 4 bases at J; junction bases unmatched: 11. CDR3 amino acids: CASSFGGGGDSYGYTF. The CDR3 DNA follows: TGTGCCAGCAGCTTCGGAGGAGGGGGCGATAGCTATGGCTACACCTTC.

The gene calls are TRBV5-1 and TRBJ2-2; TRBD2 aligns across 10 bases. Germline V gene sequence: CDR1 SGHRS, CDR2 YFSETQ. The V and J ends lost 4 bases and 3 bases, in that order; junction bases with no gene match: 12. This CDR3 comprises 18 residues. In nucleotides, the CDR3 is TGCGCCAGCAGCCCGGAGGCTAGCGGGAGTATCGACACCGGGGAGCTGTTTTTT. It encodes CASSPEASGSIDTGELFF.

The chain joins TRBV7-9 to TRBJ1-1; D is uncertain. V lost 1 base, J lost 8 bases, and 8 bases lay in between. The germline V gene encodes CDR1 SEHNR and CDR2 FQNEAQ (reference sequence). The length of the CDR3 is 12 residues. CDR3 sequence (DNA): TGTGCCAGCAGCTTAGGTTCCGTAGAAGCTTTCTTT. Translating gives CASSLGSVEAFF.

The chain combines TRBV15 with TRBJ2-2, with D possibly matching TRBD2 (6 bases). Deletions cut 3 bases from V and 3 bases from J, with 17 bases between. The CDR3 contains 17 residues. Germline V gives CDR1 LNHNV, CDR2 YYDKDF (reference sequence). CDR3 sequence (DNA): TGTGCCACCAGCAGGAGGGAAGCGGGCCGTGACACCGGGGAGCTGTTTTTT. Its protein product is CATSRREAGRDTGELFF.

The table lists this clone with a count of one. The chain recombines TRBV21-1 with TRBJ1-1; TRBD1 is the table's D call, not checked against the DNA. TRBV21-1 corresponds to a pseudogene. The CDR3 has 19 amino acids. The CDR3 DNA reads TGTGCCAGCAGCAAAAAAGGGGACGGGACAGGGGGTTATTGGACTGAAGCTTTCTTT. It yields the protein CASSKKGDGTGGYWTEAFF.

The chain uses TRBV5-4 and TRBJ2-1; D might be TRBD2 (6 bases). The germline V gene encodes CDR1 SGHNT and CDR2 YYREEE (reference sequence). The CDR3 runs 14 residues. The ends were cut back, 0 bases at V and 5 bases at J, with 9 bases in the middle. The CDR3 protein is CASSLVGRNNEQFF. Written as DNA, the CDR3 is TGTGCCAGCAGCTTGGTCGGGAGAAACAATGAGCAGTTCTTC.